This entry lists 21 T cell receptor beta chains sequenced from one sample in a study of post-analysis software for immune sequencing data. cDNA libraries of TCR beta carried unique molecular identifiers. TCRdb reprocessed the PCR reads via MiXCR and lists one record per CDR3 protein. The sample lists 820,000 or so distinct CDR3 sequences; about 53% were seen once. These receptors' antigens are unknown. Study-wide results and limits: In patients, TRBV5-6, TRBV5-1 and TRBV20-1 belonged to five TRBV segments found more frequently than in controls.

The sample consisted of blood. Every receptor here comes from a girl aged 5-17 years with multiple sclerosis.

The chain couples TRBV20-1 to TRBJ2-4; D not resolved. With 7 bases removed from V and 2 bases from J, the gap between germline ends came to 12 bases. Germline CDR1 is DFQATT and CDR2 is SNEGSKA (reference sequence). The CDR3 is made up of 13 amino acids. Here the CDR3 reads CSVNQDPKNIQYF. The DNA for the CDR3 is TGCAGTGTCAACCAGGATCCCAAAAACATTCAGTACTTC.

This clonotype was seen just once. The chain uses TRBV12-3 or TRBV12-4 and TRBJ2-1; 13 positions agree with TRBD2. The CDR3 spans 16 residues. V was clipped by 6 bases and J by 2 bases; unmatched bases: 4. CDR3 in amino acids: CASRGTSGTTYNEQFF. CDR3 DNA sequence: TGTGCCAGCAGAGGGACTAGCGGGACGACCTACAATGAGCAGTTCTTC.

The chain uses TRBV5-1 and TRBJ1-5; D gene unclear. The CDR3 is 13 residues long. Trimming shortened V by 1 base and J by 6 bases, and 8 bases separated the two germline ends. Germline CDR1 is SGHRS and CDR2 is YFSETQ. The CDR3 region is CASSLSGSQPQHF. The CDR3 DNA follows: TGCGCCAGCAGCTTGAGCGGGAGTCAGCCCCAGCATTTT.

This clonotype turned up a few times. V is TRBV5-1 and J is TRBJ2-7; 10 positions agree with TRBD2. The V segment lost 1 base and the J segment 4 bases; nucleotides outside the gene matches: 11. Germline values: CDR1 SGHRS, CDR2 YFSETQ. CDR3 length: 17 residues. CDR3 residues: CASSLMLLAGEKYEQYF. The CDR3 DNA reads TGCGCCAGCAGCTTGATGTTGCTAGCGGGAGAGAAATACGAGCAGTACTTC.

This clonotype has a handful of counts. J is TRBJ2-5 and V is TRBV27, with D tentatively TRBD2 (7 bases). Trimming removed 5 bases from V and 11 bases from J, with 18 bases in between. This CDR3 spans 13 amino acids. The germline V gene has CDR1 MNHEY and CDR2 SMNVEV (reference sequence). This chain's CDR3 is CASSPPGGTEQYF. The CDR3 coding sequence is TGTGCCAGCAGTCCGCCGGGGGGCACTGAGCAGTACTTC.

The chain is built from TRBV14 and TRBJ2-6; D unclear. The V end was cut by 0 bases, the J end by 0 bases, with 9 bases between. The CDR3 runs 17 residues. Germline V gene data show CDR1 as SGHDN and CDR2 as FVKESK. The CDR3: CASSQDQGLSGANVLTF. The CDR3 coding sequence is TGTGCCAGCAGCCAAGATCAAGGTCTCTCTGGGGCCAACGTCCTGACTTTC.

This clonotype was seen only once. CDR3 protein: CSARRTSGLKEFF. The DNA of the CDR3 is TGCAGTGCTAGGAGGACTAGCGGCCTTAAGGAGTTCTTC. The rearrangement links TRBV20-1 to TRBJ2-1; TRBD2 matches at 10 bases. V shed 3 bases and J 14 bases; nucleotides not matched to a gene: 10. CDR1 is DFQATT, CDR2 SNEGSKA, per germline (reference sequence). There are 13 residues in the CDR3.

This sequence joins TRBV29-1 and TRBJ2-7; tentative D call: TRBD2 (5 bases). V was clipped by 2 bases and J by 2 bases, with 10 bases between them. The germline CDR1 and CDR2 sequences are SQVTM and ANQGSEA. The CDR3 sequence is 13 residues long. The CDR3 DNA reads TGCAGCGTTGAATCCGGGGTCCCCTACGAGCAGTACTTC. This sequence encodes CSVESGVPYEQYF.

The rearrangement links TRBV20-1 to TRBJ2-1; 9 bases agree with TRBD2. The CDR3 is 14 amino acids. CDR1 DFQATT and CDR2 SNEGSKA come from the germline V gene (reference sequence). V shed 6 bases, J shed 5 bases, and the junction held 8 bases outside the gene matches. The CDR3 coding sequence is TGCAGTGCCCAGCGGGGGGACGGTAACAATGAGCAGTTCTTC. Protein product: CSAQRGDGNNEQFF.

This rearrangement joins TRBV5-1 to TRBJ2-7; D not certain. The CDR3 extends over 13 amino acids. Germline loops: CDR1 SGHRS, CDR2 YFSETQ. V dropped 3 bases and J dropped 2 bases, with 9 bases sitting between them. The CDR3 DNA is TGCGCCAGCAGCTCCCCCCTTACCTACGAGCAGTACTTC. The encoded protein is CASSSPLTYEQYF.

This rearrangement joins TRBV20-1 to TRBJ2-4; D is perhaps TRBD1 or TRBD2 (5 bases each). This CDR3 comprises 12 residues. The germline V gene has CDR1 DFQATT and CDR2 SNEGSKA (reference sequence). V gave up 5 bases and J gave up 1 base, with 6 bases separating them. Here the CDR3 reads CSAEGAKNIQYF. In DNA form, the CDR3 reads TGCAGTGCTGAGGGGGCCAAAAACATTCAGTACTTC.

The CDR3 spells CASRPGQSNSNQPQHF. CDR3 nucleotides: TGTGCCAGCAGACCAGGACAGTCTAATAGCAATCAGCCCCAGCATTTT. This chain uses TRBV6-6 with TRBJ1-5; D may be TRBD1 (6 bases). The CDR3 consists of 16 residues. V lost 6 bases, J lost 0 bases, and 15 bases lay in between. Looked up from germline, CDR1 is MNHNY and CDR2 is SVGAGI (reference sequence).

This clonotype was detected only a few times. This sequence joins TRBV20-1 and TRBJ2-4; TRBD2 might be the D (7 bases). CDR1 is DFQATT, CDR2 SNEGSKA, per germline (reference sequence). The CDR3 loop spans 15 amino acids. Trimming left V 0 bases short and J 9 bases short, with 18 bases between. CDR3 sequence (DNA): TGCAGTGCTAGAGATATTTCCGCAGGGGAGGGCATTCAGTACTTC. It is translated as CSARDISAGEGIQYF.

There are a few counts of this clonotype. CDR3 coding DNA: TGTGCCAGCAGCCAAGGAGGGACTCCGGAAGCTTTCTTT. Residues: CASSQGGTPEAFF. The chain employs TRBV3-1 and TRBJ1-1, with D perhaps matching TRBD1 (5 bases). Trimming took off 1 base at V and 8 bases at J, with 11 bases between the two ends. The germline V gene has CDR1 LGHDT and CDR2 YNNKEL (reference sequence). The CDR3 contains 13 residues.

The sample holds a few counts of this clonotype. The CDR3 region is CASSLGTGGSDTQYF. The CDR3 nucleotides read TGTGCCAGCAGTTTAGGGACAGGGGGCTCCGATACGCAGTATTTT. The chain recombines TRBV12-3 or TRBV12-4 with TRBJ2-3, with TRBD1 matching 11 bases. The length of the CDR3 is 15 residues. J gave up 6 bases and V 1 base, and 3 bases lay outside the gene matches.

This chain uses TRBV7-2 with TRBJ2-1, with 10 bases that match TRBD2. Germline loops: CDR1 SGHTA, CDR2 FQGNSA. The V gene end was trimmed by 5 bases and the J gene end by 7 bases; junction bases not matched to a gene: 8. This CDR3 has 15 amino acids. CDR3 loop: CASSVSGRAVNEQFF. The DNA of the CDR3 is TGTGCCAGCAGCGTCAGCGGGAGGGCGGTAAATGAGCAGTTCTTC.

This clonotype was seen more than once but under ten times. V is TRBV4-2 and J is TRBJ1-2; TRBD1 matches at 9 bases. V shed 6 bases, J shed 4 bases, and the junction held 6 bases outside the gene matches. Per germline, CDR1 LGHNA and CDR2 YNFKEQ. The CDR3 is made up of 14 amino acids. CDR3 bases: TGTGCCAGCAGTCCCCCGACAGGGGGCTATGGCTACACCTTC. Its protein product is CASSPPTGGYGYTF.

CDR3 loop: CASSLRDRVHYGYTF. Here the CDR3 DNA reads TGTGCCAGTAGTCTCAGGGACAGGGTGCACTATGGCTACACCTTC. This chain joins TRBV19 and TRBJ1-2; the match to TRBD1 covers 9 bases. There are 15 residues in the CDR3. The germline gives CDR1 LNHDA, CDR2 SQIVND (reference sequence). J lost 3 bases, V lost 5 bases, and 7 bases had no gene match.

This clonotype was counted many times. CDR3 coding DNA: TGCAGCGTGGAACAGGGGTTTTTCGGCGAGCAGTACTTC. It translates to CSVEQGFFGEQYF. The V and J genes are TRBV29-1 and TRBJ2-7; 7 nucleotides align to TRBD1. After removal of 6 bases from V and 6 bases from J, the junction contained 11 bases not matched to a gene. Germline values: CDR1 SQVTM, CDR2 ANQGSEA. This CDR3 has 13 amino acids.

CDR3 in amino acids: CASSPLDLRHLTSTDTQYF. The CDR3 DNA is TGTGCCAGCAGTCCCTTAGACTTGAGACACCTAACTAGCACAGATACGCAGTATTTT. The chain is built from TRBV14 and TRBJ2-3; D call uncertain. Trimming removed 6 bases at V and 0 bases at J, with 25 bases between. The CDR3 has 19 residues. Looked up from germline, CDR1 is SGHDN and CDR2 is FVKESK.

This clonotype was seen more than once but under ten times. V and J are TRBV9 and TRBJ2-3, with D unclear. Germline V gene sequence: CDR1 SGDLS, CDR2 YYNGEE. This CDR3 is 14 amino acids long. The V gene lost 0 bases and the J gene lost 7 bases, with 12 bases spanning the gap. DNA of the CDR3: TGTGCCAGCAGCGTAGATGTTACACCTAATACGCAGTATTTT. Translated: CASSVDVTPNTQYF. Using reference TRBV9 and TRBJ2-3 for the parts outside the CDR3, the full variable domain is DSGVTQTPKHLITATGQRVTLRCSPRSGDLSVYWYQQSLDQGLQFLIQYYNGEERAKGNILERFSAQQFPDLHSELNLSSLELGDSALYFCASSVDVTPNTQYFGPGTRLTVL.